This is a list of T cell receptor beta chains from one sample in a study of post-analysis software for immune sequencing data. Each CDR3 protein is one row after TCRdb ran MiXCR on the PCR reads. The table lists 350,000 to 450,000 distinct CDR3 sequences, approximately 37% of them singletons. The sequencing input was blood. The receptor source for this set is a girl aged 2 to 10 with multiple sclerosis. Both conserved end residues are trimmed from each CDR3. Size is stated for part of the rows, as once, few or many counts, or as a class when the clone is expanded.

v_call,clone_size,cdr3_length,cdr3_aa
TRBV18,-,12,ASSPEQGDTEAF
TRBV3-1,-,14,TSRRGDTTKGTEAF
TRBV29-1,-,13,SVAGDGLAPYTQY
TRBV5-8,-,14,ASSLGAGGRTDTQY
TRBV28,few,15,ASSSDRGSLSYNEQF
TRBV28,few,13,ASTLQGMATDTQY
TRBV11-2,-,12,ASSSQIGSETQY
TRBV15,many,12,ATRQGASVDEQY
TRBV6-1,-,12,ASTVINLNYGYT
TRBV5-5,few,12,ASSWTGAWQPQH
TRBV24-1,-,13,ATSDSGTSTDTQY
TRBV13,-,16,ASSLGTLTQTGANVLT
TRBV20-1,many,8,SASQETQY
TRBV4-2,many,12,ASSPQTGWYGYT
TRBV4-3,few,16,ASSQAPDSYLPSGEQF
TRBV27,-,13,ASSSYGTAEGEAF
TRBV29-1,-,14,SVGGLTYLNTGELF
TRBV4-2,-,17,ASSQGTSGGYPLIVEQY
TRBV12-3/TRBV12-4,once,10,ASGSLHLAQF
TRBV12-3/TRBV12-4,-,12,ASRGDRGIYEQY
TRBV13,-,11,ASSFPPSETQY
TRBV5-1,-,13,ASSAGTSGEETQY
TRBV29-1,-,13,SGRRPPTYTYEQY
TRBV12-3/TRBV12-4,few,13,ASSLAGTGVQPQH
TRBV6-6,few,10,ASSRGQYEQY
TRBV12-3/TRBV12-4,-,10,ASSQSEETQY
TRBV13,-,7,ASSFGYT
TRBV7-2,few,13,ASSLERQGGYGYT
TRBV7-2,many,14,ASSLSWAGGKGEQY
TRBV29-1,few,13,SVAPGGGGANVLT
TRBV18,-,15,ASSPLDSRQLNSPLH
TRBV7-2,few,13,ASSSGANSNQPQH
TRBV5-1,-,13,ASRFDRGVTGELF